One and the same sample provided the 27 T cell receptor beta chains below, sequenced in a study of cytomegalovirus exposure and HLA in healthy donors. Vbeta (60) and Jbeta (13) primers were used in the PCR. The protocol was immunoSEQ multiplex PCR, while the TCRdb copy is restricted to in-frame clones and leaves out a portion. The table has around 50,000 clones, roughly four fifths seen once. The sequenced sample was PBMCs. Source of these receptors: a man aged 25 to 40 in good health and CMV-seronegative.

This chain connects TRBV27 to TRBJ2-3, with 7 nucleotides matching TRBD1. V trimming: 3 bases; J trimming: 8 bases; junction bases outside the gene matches: 17. The V gene's germline CDR1 is MNHEY and CDR2 SMNVEV (reference sequence). The CDR3 loop spans 17 amino acids. CDR3 amino acids: CASSLSCTGDRACTQYF. CDR3 DNA sequence: TGTGCCAGCAGTTTGTCGTGTACAGGGGACCGCGCGTGTACGCAGTATTTT.

This clone was detected only a few times. The gene calls are TRBV10-3 and TRBJ2-7; D is unclear. CDR1 is ENHRY, CDR2 SYGVKD, per germline. The CDR3 has 11 amino acids. V was cut by 3 bases and J by 2 bases, with 2 bases left in between. The DNA for the CDR3 is TGTGCCATCAGTGACACCTACGAGCAGTACTTC. This sequence encodes CAISDTYEQYF.

This chain joins TRBV11-2 and TRBJ2-5, with D unresolved. Germline assignment: CDR1 SGHAT and CDR2 FQNNGV. Trimming stripped 1 base from V and 1 base from J, with 4 bases between. The CDR3 length is 13 residues. The CDR3 DNA sequence: TGTGCCAGCAGCTTAGGTATCCAAGAGACCCAGTACTTC. This gives the protein CASSLGIQETQYF.

This chain connects TRBV5-6 to TRBJ2-1; D possibly corresponds to TRBD2 (6 bases). Germline-derived CDR1 and CDR2 are SGHDT and YYEEEE. The V end lost 3 bases, the J end lost 10 bases, and 8 bases lay between the germline ends. This CDR3 comprises 11 residues. DNA for the CDR3: TGTGCCAGCAGCTACCTAGCGGAGCAGTTCTTC. Its protein product is CASSYLAEQFF.

This clone was detected only once. V is TRBV19 and J is TRBJ1-2; unclear D gene. The CDR3 runs to 14 residues. V was shortened by 3 bases and J by 6 bases, with 14 bases between the two germline ends. Germline-derived CDR1 and CDR2 are LNHDA and SQIVND (reference sequence). CDR3 in DNA: TGTGCCAGTAGTATTTCGTCGAGGGAGGATGGCTACACCTTC. Amino acid sequence: CASSISSREDGYTF.

The table lists this clone with a few counts. This chain links TRBV6-1 with TRBJ2-1; D is unclear. Germline V gene lookup returns CDR1 MNHNS and CDR2 SASEGT. V lost 6 bases and J lost 9, with 18 bases in between. The CDR3 runs to 14 residues. DNA for the CDR3: TGTGCCAGCAGCCGTGACCTACAGCCTGGTGAGCAGTTCTTC. It translates to CASSRDLQPGEQFF.

The chain has TRBV2 and TRBJ1-6; D may be TRBD1 (5 bases). V lost 4 bases and J lost 0, with 16 bases in between. In germline, CDR1 is SNHLY, CDR2 FYNNEI. There are 18 residues in the CDR3. CDR3 in amino acids: CASSVAEGQSSYNSPLHF. The CDR3 DNA reads as TGTGCCAGCAGTGTAGCGGAGGGGCAGAGCTCCTATAATTCACCCCTCCACTTT.

V gene TRBV11-1 combines with J gene TRBJ1-2, with a possible D match to TRBD1 (5 bases). V was clipped by 0 bases and J by 0 bases, with 11 bases between them. This CDR3 is built from 16 residues. From germline, CDR1 is SGHAT and CDR2 FQDESV (reference sequence). This chain's CDR3 is CASSLARGPANYGYTF. CDR3 nucleotide sequence: TGTGCCAGCAGCTTAGCGCGGGGACCGGCTAACTATGGCTACACCTTC.

V gene TRBV7-2 combines with J gene TRBJ1-1; 7 bases agree with TRBD1. Germline loops: CDR1 SGHTA, CDR2 FQGNSA. This CDR3 is built from 15 residues. V shed 3 bases, J shed 0 bases, and the junction held 4 bases outside the gene matches. CDR3 in amino acids: CASSFQGVVNTEAFF. The CDR3 DNA sequence: TGTGCCAGCAGCTTCCAGGGGGTTGTGAACACTGAAGCTTTCTTT.

V usage is TRBV11-2 and J usage is TRBJ1-6; D unclear. The V gene's germline CDR1 is SGHAT and CDR2 FQNNGV. The CDR3 is made up of 15 amino acids. V gave up 1 base and J gave up 7 bases, with 11 bases separating them. CDR3 sequence: CASSLVRQFNSPLHF. The CDR3 bases are TGTGCCAGCAGCTTAGTGCGGCAGTTCAATTCACCCCTCCACTTT.

V and J are TRBV5-6 and TRBJ1-5; no clear D. Per the germline V gene, CDR1 is SGHDT and CDR2 is YYEEEE. Trimming removed 4 bases at V and 2 bases at J, with 10 bases between. The CDR3 contains 14 residues. CDR3 in DNA: TGTGCCAGCAGCCCCCGAGGTGGCAATCAGCCCCAGCATTTT. As protein: CASSPRGGNQPQHF.

This clone was seen only once. The V and J genes are TRBV9 and TRBJ2-1; TRBD2 agrees at 11 bases. The CDR3 loop spans 16 amino acids. The germline CDR1 and CDR2 sequences are SGDLS and YYNGEE. V lost 3 bases to trimming and J lost 0 bases; unmatched junction nucleotides: 2. The CDR3 sequence: CASSGTSGSSYNEQFF. CDR3 nucleotide sequence: TGTGCCAGCAGCGGGACTAGCGGGTCCTCCTACAATGAGCAGTTCTTC.

By sample share, this clone is medium-sized (0.01 to 0.1%). The chain joins TRBV13 to TRBJ2-7; the D is unclear. V dropped 5 bases and J dropped 3 bases, with 8 bases sitting between them. The CDR3 runs to 12 residues. Germline CDR1 and CDR2: PRHDT and FYEKMQ (reference sequence). The CDR3: CASSPPGYEQYF. For the CDR3, the DNA is TGTGCCAGCAGCCCGCCGGGCTACGAGCAGTACTTC.

The chain joins TRBV7-2 to TRBJ1-5; D not certain. V lost 3 bases and J 8 bases, leaving 14 bases between the germline ends. This CDR3 is 14 amino acids long. Per germline, CDR1 SGHTA and CDR2 FQGNSA. CDR3 in DNA: TGTGCCAGCAGCTTTTCTGGGAGGGATGAGCCCCAGCATTTT. Encoded protein: CASSFSGRDEPQHF.

This clone occurred a few times. The genes are TRBV10-2 and TRBJ2-2; D is uncertain. The CDR3 consists of 12 residues. Trimming took off 0 bases at V and 8 bases at J, with 4 bases between the two ends. CDR1 WSHSY and CDR2 SAAADI come from the germline V gene. The CDR3 spells CASSESRGELFF. CDR3 nucleotide sequence: TGCGCCAGCAGTGAGTCTCGTGGGGAGCTGTTTTTT.

This clone came up a few times. This rearrangement joins TRBV5-6 to TRBJ1-2; TRBD1 matches at 7 bases. Germline V gene lookup returns CDR1 SGHDT and CDR2 YYEEEE. The junction had 12 bases not matched to a gene; V was cut back by 0 bases and J by 4 bases. This CDR3 region has 17 residues. The CDR3 region is CASSLEAGGTMVYGYTF. CDR3 DNA: TGTGCCAGCAGCTTGGAGGCAGGGGGTACGATGGTCTATGGCTACACCTTC.

The chain uses TRBV7-2 and TRBJ2-5, with D possibly being TRBD1 (5 bases). The CDR3 has 14 residues. V was pared by 2 bases and J by 4 bases, with 11 bases between. CDR1 and CDR2 from the germline V gene are SGHTA and FQGNSA. The CDR3 loop reads CASSLNGAGETQYF. The CDR3, as DNA: TGTGCCAGCAGCTTAAATGGGGCTGGAGAGACCCAGTACTTC. Combining the CDR3 with reference TRBV7-2 and TRBJ2-5 gives the whole variable domain GAGVSQSPSNKVTEKGKDVELRCDPISGHTALYWYRQSLGQGLEFLIYFQGNSAPDKSGLPSDRFSAERTGGSVSTLTIQRTQQEDSAVYLCASSLNGAGETQYFGPGTRLLVL.

The CDR3 DNA reads as TGTGCCAGCAGCCCGAGGACAGGGGGGTCCTATAATTCACCCCTCCACTTT. Its translation: CASSPRTGGSYNSPLHF. The V and J genes are TRBV5-6 and TRBJ1-6, with 10 bases identical to TRBD1. V shed 4 bases, J shed 1 base, and the junction held 5 bases outside the gene matches. Germline V CDR1 and CDR2: SGHDT, YYEEEE. This CDR3 is 17 amino acids long.

This clone showed up just a few times. This chain joins TRBV4-3 and TRBJ2-1, with 10 positions matching TRBD2. The CDR3 sequence is 15 residues long. J was trimmed by 7 bases and V by 2 bases; bases with no gene match: 5. Germline V CDR1 and CDR2: LGHNA, YSLEER. CDR3 DNA sequence: TGCGCCAGCAGCCAACTAGCGGGAGTGGATAATGAGCAGTTCTTC. This encodes CASSQLAGVDNEQFF.

The chain carries TRBV19 and TRBJ2-3; tentative D call: TRBD1 (6 bases). The germline V gene encodes CDR1 LNHDA and CDR2 SQIVND (reference sequence). Between the trimmed V and J ends, which lost 7 bases and 1 base, there was a span of 12 bases. The CDR3 consists of 14 residues. CDR3 sequence (DNA): TGTGCCAGTAATAGGGCAGGGGGCACAGATACGCAGTATTTT. This sequence encodes CASNRAGGTDTQYF. Looking up the rest from reference TRBV19 and TRBJ2-3 gives the full variable domain: DGGITQSPKYLFRKEGQNVTLSCEQNLNHDAMYWYRQDPGQGLRLIYYSQIVNDFQKGDIAEGYSVSREKKESFPLTVTSAQKNPTAFYLCASNRAGGTDTQYFGPGTRLTVL.

CDR3 DNA: TGTGCCAGCAGCTTAGGACTAGCGTATTCCTACGAGCAGTACTTC. It specifies CASSLGLAYSYEQYF. V gene TRBV7-2 combines with J gene TRBJ2-5; 8 bases agree with TRBD2. The closer fit of TRBJ2-7 to the DNA end suggests the J call may be wrong. The CDR3 totals 15 residues. Per germline, CDR1 SGHTA and CDR2 FQGNSA.

This clone has a single count. The chain employs TRBV11-2 and TRBJ2-7; D not resolved. CDR1 and CDR2 (germline): SGHAT, FQNNGV. The CDR3 runs 13 residues. The ends were cut back, 5 bases at V and 4 bases at J, with 12 bases in the middle. The CDR3 nucleotides are TGTGCCAGCAGCCTGTCAGGCTCTTACGAGCAGTACTTC. As protein: CASSLSGSYEQYF.

This sequence joins TRBV10-2 and TRBJ2-1, with 8 bases fitting TRBD2. The germline V gene encodes CDR1 WSHSY and CDR2 SAAADI. V was pared by 6 bases and J by 5 bases, with 3 bases of the junction left unmatched. This CDR3 contains 13 residues. In DNA form, the CDR3 reads TGCGCCAGCAGGGGACTAGGGGACAATGAGCAGTTCTTC. Translating gives CASRGLGDNEQFF.

The J gene is TRBJ2-1, the V gene TRBV19, with 7 bases aligning to TRBD2. Germline trimming cut 3 bases from V and 9 bases from J; bases unmatched to any gene: 8. CDR3 length: 14 residues. CDR1 is LNHDA, CDR2 SQIVND, per germline (reference sequence). CDR3 in amino acids: CASSIWTRSFEQFF. CDR3 coding DNA: TGTGCCAGTAGTATCTGGACTAGGTCGTTTGAGCAGTTCTTC.

The table lists this clone with a few counts. The V gene is TRBV2, the J gene TRBJ1-1; 8 bases are a match to TRBD1. V dropped 5 bases and J dropped 5; count of bases not matched to a gene: 7. The V gene's germline CDR1 is SNHLY and CDR2 FYNNEI. This CDR3 contains 14 residues. This CDR3 reads CASSRQGAGTEAFF. The CDR3 DNA follows: TGTGCCAGCAGTCGGCAGGGGGCCGGGACTGAAGCTTTCTTT.

The rearrangement links TRBV5-4 to TRBJ2-5; TRBD2 matches 11 bases. After removal of 1 base from V and 4 bases from J, the junction contained 6 bases not matched to a gene. CDR1 and CDR2 from the germline V gene are SGHNT and YYREEE (reference sequence). CDR3 length equals 16 residues. CDR3 in DNA: TGTGCCAGCAGCTTGATGGGACTAGCGGAGGGAGAGACCCAGTACTTC. Translating gives CASSLMGLAEGETQYF.

The chain links TRBV5-4 to TRBJ2-1; TRBD2 matches 7 bases. The length of the CDR3 is 15 residues. Germline trimming cut 5 bases from V and 5 bases from J; bases unmatched to any gene: 10. From germline, CDR1 is SGHNT and CDR2 YYREEE (reference sequence). The CDR3 DNA follows: TGTGCCAGCAGTGCGCCTGGGGGGGTGGACAATGAGCAGTTCTTC. Amino acids: CASSAPGGVDNEQFF.